This T cell receptor beta chain stems from a study of beta chain features in type 1 diabetes. Points from the study as a whole: Type 1 diabetes patients had VDJ junctions that carried fewer insertions and more deletions.

For this clone: The antigen is unknown.

The V and J ends lost 1 base and 7 bases respectively, with 12 bases between them. The CDR3 runs to 14 residues. Per germline, CDR1 MNHEY and CDR2 SVGAGI. The study reverse transcribed the entire isolated RNA, so it sequenced expressed TCRB transcripts. Clones were read by immunoSEQ multiplex PCR, and TCRdb kept only the in-frame ones, dropping some. This sample has some 150,000 clones, with over 9.5% found just once. This clonotype originated in a man aged 18 to 29 in good health. The chain combines TRBV6-5 with TRBJ2-3; TRBD2 might be the D (6 bases). The sequencing input was naive CD4+ T cells from blood. The chain's CDR3 is CASSYFGEVNTQYF. CDR3 in DNA: TGTGCCAGCAGTTACTTCGGGGAGGTGAATACGCAGTATTTT.